This record concerns one T cell receptor beta chain sequence. The PCR ran on 60 Vbeta and 13 Jbeta primers. Method: immunoSEQ multiplex PCR; TCRdb's copy keeps in-frame clones and lacks some. The table lists roughly 180,000 clones, around 80% of them singletons, with approximately 2% in the top ten. The sample is drawn from a study of cytomegalovirus exposure and HLA in healthy donors. Looking at the study overall: Researchers previously reported finding 90 million to 130 million unique TCR beta sequences from 170 million or so T cells.

Sequencing used PBMCs. The origin of this receptor is a woman in her 30s in good health and CMV-seronegative.

DNA of the CDR3: TGTGCCAGCAGTTTGGGGCCCCGCTCGGCCGAGCAGTACTTC. Translation gives CASSLGPRSAEQYF. The rearrangement links TRBV27 to TRBJ2-7; D possibly corresponds to TRBD1 (5 bases). Trimming took off 3 bases at V and 6 bases at J, with 15 bases between the two ends. The CDR3 covers 14 residues. CDR1 and CDR2 (germline): MNHEY, SMNVEV (reference sequence).